These T cell receptor beta chains were read from a single sample in a study of cytomegalovirus exposure and HLA in healthy donors. Assay used: immunoSEQ multiplex PCR; TCRdb lists only in-frame clones, some missing. The data contain 150,000 to 200,000 clones, 65% to 80% of them seen just once; the ten biggest clones take up 1.1%. Sequenced sample: PBMCs. These receptors all stem from a woman aged 40 to 55 in good health and CMV-seronegative. The conserved cysteine and the conserved F or W are not part of the CDR3 here. The order of the fields is J gene, V gene, CDR3 protein.

>TRBJ1-2|TRBV6-1
ASSEMPGIGIWGYT
>TRBJ1-5|TRBV19
ASSIGGRDQPQH
>TRBJ2-2|TRBV19
ASSISGATGELF
>TRBJ1-1|TRBV5-1
ASSLSGLPNTEAF
>TRBJ2-2|TRBV11-2
ASSYRVDGELF
>TRBJ2-7|TRBV27
ASSLSRGRQKPYEQY
>TRBJ1-2|TRBV18
ASSPSPGYGYT
>TRBJ2-1|TRBV4-1
ASSHSGDNEQF
>TRBJ2-1|TRBV9
ASSVGQGSSYNEQF
>TRBJ1-2|TRBV5-8
ASSRLRVGYT